What follows describes a single T cell receptor (beta chain). Its antigen is unknown. The CDR3 sequence is 16 residues long. Germline assignment: CDR1 MDHEN and CDR2 SYDVKM. Trimming removed 8 bases from V and 0 bases from J; junction bases left unmatched: 10. The sample belongs to a study of T cells after yellow fever vaccination. Broader study findings: Post-booster samples contained most primary-vaccination clones (around 95% CD4, 70% to 90% CD8).

TCRdb fed the 5' RACE reads into MiXCR, producing one record per CDR3 protein. The data contain 550,000 to 750,000 distinct CDR3 sequences, approximately 13% of them singletons. This receptor was obtained from a man aged 25-45 years who received the YFV17D yellow fever vaccine. This specimen was PBMCs, taken on the day of the yellow fever booster vaccination. V gene TRBV28 combines with J gene TRBJ1-2, with 9 bases aligning to TRBD1. CDR3 coding DNA: TGTGCCAGCGAGTTAAAGGGGACAGGGTCTAACTATGGCTACACCTTC. Amino acids: CASELKGTGSNYGYTF.